This paragraph covers one T cell receptor beta chain sequence. What it binds is unknown. These data belong to a study of lymphopenia after photon versus proton radiotherapy. Measured with immunoSEQ multiplex PCR; TCRdb has only the in-frame clones, and not every one. This table holds about 22,000 clones, 85% to 90% found once. The CDR3 spans 14 residues. Germline loops: CDR1 SGHVS, CDR2 FNYEAQ. V lost 5 bases, J lost 0 bases, and 10 bases lay in between. Study results and limitations: Survival link was tested only in deceased patients; proton benefit remains a possibility. Relative stability marked proton patients; photon patients lost diversity and naive cells.

J is TRBJ1-2 and V is TRBV7-6; the D is unclear. The receptor was derived from an elderly man with esophageal cancer. The specimen was peripheral blood, collected from a patient treated with proton-based radiotherapy. CDR3 amino acids: CASSPTSTNYGYTF. CDR3 DNA: TGTGCCAGCAGCCCGACAAGTACTAACTATGGCTACACCTTC.